The source of this T cell receptor (beta chain) is a study of cytomegalovirus exposure and HLA in healthy donors. 13 Jbeta primers and 60 Vbeta primers were used for the PCR. The assay was immunoSEQ multiplex PCR, and TCRdb's table has in-frame clones only and misses some. The repertoire holds about 190,000 clones, with 70% to 90% as singletons. Per the germline V gene, CDR1 is MNHEY and CDR2 is SMNVEV (reference sequence). There are 15 residues in the CDR3. V shed 2 bases and J shed 0 bases, with 9 bases lying between them. Findings and caveats of the study: Rare TCR sequences dominated, though some public TCRs recurred in many donors.

A remark on this clone: What it binds is unknown.

This chain connects TRBV27 to TRBJ2-3; D perhaps matches TRBD2 (5 bases). This TCR came from a woman aged 18-35 years in good health and CMV-seronegative. Sequencing was performed on PBMCs. Written as DNA, the CDR3 is TGTGCCAGCAGTTTAAGTCGGGATAGCACAGATACGCAGTATTTT. Residues: CASSLSRDSTDTQYF.